A single sample gave rise to the 17 T cell receptor beta chains below, sequenced in a study of identical twins. Using its own MiXCR run on the 5' RACE reads, TCRdb lists one record per CDR3 protein. The sample holds about 520,000 distinct CDR3 sequences; around 20% are singletons and the top ten take approximately 0.95%. The sample also formed part of further work on T cells expressing NK-cell markers.

Material for sequencing was CD4+ T cells sorted from blood. The source of these receptors is a woman younger than 35 in good health.

This chain connects TRBV5-1 to TRBJ2-3, with 7 bases lining up with TRBD2. CDR3 size: 15 residues. Germline V lookup: CDR1 SGHRS, CDR2 YFSETQ. V shed 4 bases and J 7 bases; nucleotides not matched to a gene: 12. This chain's CDR3 is CASSGKTSGTNTQYF. The CDR3 bases are TGCGCCAGCAGCGGAAAAACCTCCGGGACTAATACGCAGTATTTT. Complete variable domain (other parts from reference TRBV5-1 and TRBJ2-3): KAGVTQTPRYLIKTRGQQVTLSCSPISGHRSVSWYQQTPGQGLQFLFEYFSETQRNKGNFPGRFSGRQFSNSRSEMNVSTLELGDSALYLCASSGKTSGTNTQYFGPGTRLTVL.

This clonotype was picked up many times. The chain joins TRBV25-1 to TRBJ1-2; D not resolved. Per germline, CDR1 MGHDK and CDR2 SYGVNS. The CDR3 is 13 amino acids. The germline V and J ends were trimmed by 7 bases and 5 bases, with 14 bases remaining between them. CDR3 protein: CASKAAATYGYTF. The DNA for the CDR3 is TGTGCCAGCAAGGCGGCGGCTACTTATGGCTACACCTTC.

The chain joins TRBV20-1 to TRBJ2-1, with D maybe TRBD1 (7 bases). V lost 6 bases to trimming and J lost 8 bases, with 29 bases between them. Germline V CDR1 and CDR2: DFQATT, SNEGSKA (reference sequence). This CDR3 has 17 residues. The CDR3 protein is CSAPRGMAGGGYHEQFF. Written as DNA, the CDR3 is TGCAGTGCCCCCCGGGGAATGGCAGGGGGAGGTTATCATGAGCAGTTCTTC.

This chain uses TRBV9 with TRBJ2-2; D gene ambiguous. The CDR3 loop spans 14 amino acids. V was cut by 4 bases and J by 8 bases, with 15 bases left in between. The V gene's germline CDR1 is SGDLS and CDR2 YYNGEE. For the CDR3, the DNA is TGTGCCAGCAGCTCACGGACGGATACAGGGGAGCTGTTTTTT. Protein: CASSSRTDTGELFF.

The rearrangement joins TRBV20-1 to TRBJ2-1; 12 positions match TRBD2. This CDR3 contains 16 residues. V shed 1 base, J shed 8 bases, and the junction held 9 bases outside the gene matches. Germline lookup yields CDR1 DFQATT and CDR2 SNEGSKA (reference sequence). CDR3 sequence (DNA): TGCAGTGCTAGAGCGCGGCTAGCGGGAGGGTCGGATGAGCAGTTCTTC. Translation gives CSARARLAGGSDEQFF.

This clonotype came up many times. V usage is TRBV5-6 and J usage is TRBJ2-1, with 10 nucleotides matching TRBD2. The CDR3 totals 15 residues. V shed 4 bases, J shed 4 bases, and the junction held 5 bases outside the gene matches. In germline, CDR1 is SGHDT, CDR2 YYEEEE. The CDR3 nucleotides are TGTGCCAGCAGCCTTGGGACTAGCGCATACAATGAGCAGTTCTTC. It encodes CASSLGTSAYNEQFF.

The chain couples TRBV12-3 or TRBV12-4 to TRBJ2-5, with D possibly called TRBD1 or TRBD2 (5 bases each). V shed 4 bases and J shed 2 bases, with 11 bases lying between them. The CDR3 runs to 14 residues. The CDR3 loop is CASSSRGPQETQYF. DNA for the CDR3: TGTGCCAGCAGTTCCCGGGGCCCTCAAGAGACCCAGTACTTC.

This chain connects TRBV5-1 to TRBJ2-1; 11 bases align to TRBD2. The CDR3 contains 17 residues. Trimming cost V 1 base and J 4 bases; bases outside gene matches: 7. Germline V CDR1 and CDR2: SGHRS, YFSETQ. CDR3 bases: TGCGCCAGCAGCTTGAGCACCCTAGCGGGAGGATACAATGAGCAGTTCTTC. Protein sequence: CASSLSTLAGGYNEQFF.

This clonotype was recorded at least ten times. The chain is built from TRBV29-1 and TRBJ2-3; D may be TRBD2 (6 bases). This CDR3 is 14 amino acids long. V was pared by 7 bases and J by 1 base, with 15 bases between. The germline CDR1 and CDR2 sequences are SQVTM and ANQGSEA. In DNA, the CDR3 is TGCAGCGGGGGACTTAGCGGAGGCACAGATACGCAGTATTTT. This codes for CSGGLSGGTDTQYF.

In this sample, this clonotype turned up a few times. The chain links TRBV5-1 to TRBJ2-1; 9 bases fit TRBD2. Germline V lookup: CDR1 SGHRS, CDR2 YFSETQ. V lost 2 bases and J lost 1; bases outside the gene matches: 7. The CDR3 is 17 residues long. The chain's CDR3 is CASSLGAGGNSYNEQFF. CDR3 DNA: TGCGCCAGCAGCTTAGGAGCGGGAGGCAATTCCTACAATGAGCAGTTCTTC.

The chain has TRBV7-9 and TRBJ2-7; maybe TRBD2 (5 bases). The CDR3 runs 15 residues. Trimming cost V 3 bases and J 0 bases, with 12 bases left between them. In germline, CDR1 is SEHNR, CDR2 FQNEAQ (reference sequence). This CDR3 is CASSFWRASSYEQYF. In DNA form, the CDR3 reads TGTGCCAGCAGCTTTTGGCGGGCTAGCTCCTACGAGCAGTACTTC.

The genes are TRBV9 and TRBJ2-3; TRBD2 agrees at 8 bases. Germline V gene sequence: CDR1 SGDLS, CDR2 YYNGEE. Trimming removed 3 bases from V and 0 bases from J; junction bases left unmatched: 3. This CDR3 spans 15 amino acids. The CDR3 loop is CASSAGLVSTDTQYF. CDR3 nucleotide sequence: TGTGCCAGCAGCGCGGGACTAGTGAGCACAGATACGCAGTATTTT.

This clonotype appeared a few times. The chain has TRBV7-9 and TRBJ1-5; D ambiguous. Germline V gene lookup returns CDR1 SEHNR and CDR2 FQNEAQ (reference sequence). V lost 1 base and J 9 bases, leaving 16 bases between the germline ends. The CDR3 contains 15 residues. The CDR3 DNA reads TGTGCCAGCAGCTTAGATCGATATGGCTGGACGCCCCAGCATTTT. This codes for CASSLDRYGWTPQHF. Full variable domain (missing parts from reference TRBV7-9 and TRBJ1-5): DTGVSQNPRHKITKRGQNVTFRCDPISEHNRLYWYRQTLGQGPEFLTYFQNEAQLEKSRLLSDRFSAERPKGSFSTLEIQRTEQGDSAMYLCASSLDRYGWTPQHFGDGTRLSIL.

Only a few counts were recorded for this clonotype. The chain employs TRBV12-3 or TRBV12-4 and TRBJ2-2, with TRBD2 as a possible D gene (6 bases). The CDR3 runs to 15 residues. V shed 7 bases and J shed 5 bases, with 17 bases lying between them. The CDR3 DNA reads TGTGCCAGCACCCCCCGGGAGACTAGAACCGGGGAGCTGTTTTTT. Its protein is CASTPRETRTGELFF.

This clonotype has just a few counts. The chain carries TRBV6-1 and TRBJ1-1, with no clear D. CDR1 and CDR2 from the germline V gene are MNHNS and SASEGT. Trimming took 5 bases from V and 1 from J, leaving 11 bases between them. The CDR3 is 14 amino acids. CDR3 DNA sequence: TGTGCCAGCAGTACCGGACGGGAGAACACTGAAGCTTTCTTT. The encoded protein is CASSTGRENTEAFF.

The chain links TRBV9 to TRBJ2-2; 14 nucleotides agree with TRBD2. Looked up from germline, CDR1 is SGDLS and CDR2 is YYNGEE. There are 19 residues in the CDR3. V was pared by 3 bases and J by 1 base, with 8 bases of the junction left unmatched. The CDR3 sequence: CASSERLAGGILNTGELFF. CDR3 in DNA: TGTGCCAGCAGCGAAAGACTAGCGGGGGGGATTTTGAACACCGGGGAGCTGTTTTTT. The entire variable domain, with the rest obtained from reference TRBV9 and TRBJ2-2, is as follows: DSGVTQTPKHLITATGQRVTLRCSPRSGDLSVYWYQQSLDQGLQFLIQYYNGEERAKGNILERFSAQQFPDLHSELNLSSLELGDSALYFCASSERLAGGILNTGELFFGEGSRLTVL.

This clonotype was seen more than once but under ten times. The chain employs TRBV29-1 and TRBJ2-1; D not certain. CDR1 is SQVTM, CDR2 ANQGSEA, per germline. Trimming took 6 bases from V and 2 from J, leaving 8 bases between them. This CDR3 region has 12 residues. CDR3 coding DNA: TGCAGCGTGTCGCGCGCCTACAATGAGCAGTTCTTC. Translated: CSVSRAYNEQFF.